A selection of T cell receptor beta chains follows, all from one sample in a study of cytomegalovirus exposure and HLA in healthy donors. The data were produced by immunoSEQ multiplex PCR, yet TCRdb's version contains in-frame clones alone and is incomplete. The data contain more than 100,000 clones, roughly 80% of them singletons. Specimen: PBMCs. Receptor source: a man aged 50-59 years in good health and CMV-seropositive. Each CDR3 is given with its conserved first and last residue. The order of the fields is clone size, J gene, V gene, D gene, CDR3 protein, CDR3 DNA. A D gene is named only where the DNA matches it firmly. Not every row has a clone size; where given, it reads once, few, many or a size class.

.,TRBJ2-1,TRBV9,TRBD2,CASSVGLAGGVYNEQFF,TGTGCCAGCAGCGTAGGTCTAGCGGGAGGTGTCTACAATGAGCAGTTCTTC
.,TRBJ2-5,TRBV5-4,TRBD1,CASSPPGQGRETQYF,TGTGCCAGCAGCCCCCCGGGACAGGGTCGGGAGACCCAGTACTTC
.,TRBJ2-1,TRBV6-1,TRBD2,CASRLAGVMYNEQFF,TGTGCCAGCAGACTAGCGGGAGTGATGTACAATGAGCAGTTCTTC
.,TRBJ1-2,TRBV10-3,TRBD1,CAISEDRGQNYGYTF,TGTGCCATCAGTGAGGACAGGGGGCAGAACTATGGCTACACCTTC
.,TRBJ2-1,TRBV10-3,TRBD1,CAISESTGAAYNEQFF,TGTGCCATCAGTGAGTCGACAGGGGCAGCTTACAATGAGCAGTTCTTC
.,TRBJ1-1,TRBV19,.,CASIAYSSIGTEAFF,TGTGCCAGTATTGCCTATAGCTCGATAGGCACTGAAGCTTTCTTT
.,TRBJ2-7,TRBV9,.,CASSVDGGGREQYF,TGTGCCAGCAGCGTAGATGGGGGGGGGCGCGAGCAGTACTTC
.,TRBJ2-1,TRBV7-9,TRBD1,CASSPRGDRGRANEQFF,TGTGCCAGCAGCCCCCGAGGCGACAGGGGGCGCGCCAATGAGCAGTTCTTC
.,TRBJ1-6,TRBV7-3,.,CASSREGIDSPLHF,TGTGCCAGCAGCCGCGAGGGAATAGATTCACCCCTCCACTTT
once,TRBJ2-7,TRBV28,TRBD2,CASSSPAGGFDEQYF,TGTGCCAGCAGTTCCCCCGCGGGAGGCTTCGACGAGCAGTACTTC
few,TRBJ1-1,TRBV30,.,CAWRQGPGTEAFF,TGTGCCTGGAGGCAGGGGCCGGGCACTGAAGCTTTCTTT
few,TRBJ1-1,TRBV7-3,.,CASSLGGAGNTEAFF,TGTGCCAGCAGCTTAGGGGGGGCCGGGAACACTGAAGCTTTCTTT
.,TRBJ2-7,TRBV7-8,TRBD2,CASSPRTSRGYEQYF,TGTGCCAGCAGCCCCAGGACTAGTCGGGGCTACGAGCAGTACTTC
.,TRBJ1-4,TRBV10-1,.,CASSRTAATNEKLFF,TGCGCCAGCAGTCGGACAGCCGCAACTAATGAAAAACTGTTTTTT
.,TRBJ1-4,TRBV7-9,TRBD1,CASSLERRPTGADEKLFF,TGTGCCAGCAGCTTAGAGAGGAGACCGACAGGGGCAGATGAAAAACTGTTTTTT
.,TRBJ1-1,TRBV28,TRBD1,CAVDTLSRDRDDAFF,TGTGCCGTAGATACCCTGTCCCGGGACAGGGACGACGCTTTCTTT
.,TRBJ1-1,TRBV4-2,.,CASSQDRAIGAFF,TGTGCCAGCAGCCAAGATCGAGCCATCGGAGCTTTCTTT
.,TRBJ2-3,TRBV30,TRBD1,CAWSAGQASTDTQYF,TGTGCCTGGAGTGCGGGACAGGCGAGCACAGATACGCAGTATTTT
.,TRBJ2-1,TRBV28,.,CASSFRGEQFF,TGTGCCAGCAGTTTTAGAGGTGAGCAGTTCTTC
.,TRBJ2-2,TRBV5-1,.,CASRSSPAGPGELFF,TGCGCCAGCAGGTCCTCCCCGGCAGGGCCCGGGGAGCTGTTTTTT
.,TRBJ2-1,TRBV7-6,TRBD2,CASSDTSGSADEQFF,TGTGCCAGCAGCGACACTAGCGGGAGTGCTGATGAGCAGTTCTTC
few,TRBJ2-7,TRBV28,TRBD1,CASSFTTGAYEQYF,TGTGCCAGCAGTTTCACGACAGGGGCCTACGAGCAGTACTTC
.,TRBJ1-2,TRBV28,.,CASSQQRNYGYTF,TGTGCCAGCAGTCAGCAGCGGAACTATGGCTACACCTTC
once,TRBJ2-7,TRBV7-9,TRBD2,CAAEREGYEQYF,TGTGCCGCCGAGCGGGAGGGCTACGAGCAGTACTTC
.,TRBJ1-5,TRBV2,.,CASSGTSTLGQPQHF,TGTGCCAGCAGTGGGACATCCACTTTGGGTCAGCCCCAGCATTTT
.,TRBJ2-7,TRBV11-1,TRBD1,CASSSNRGTEYEQYF,TGTGCCAGCAGCTCCAACCGAGGGACAGAATACGAGCAGTACTTC
.,TRBJ1-6,TRBV9,TRBD1,CASSDGTGRTPLHF,TGTGCCAGCAGCGATGGGACAGGGAGGACACCCCTCCACTTT
.,TRBJ2-5,TRBV5-4,.,CASSPQDRRGETQYF,TGTGCCAGCAGCCCACAGGACAGACGAGGAGAGACCCAGTACTTC
.,TRBJ1-1,TRBV15,.,CATSRDSAASNTEAFF,TGTGCCACCAGCAGAGATTCGGCGGCCTCGAACACTGAAGCTTTCTTT
few,TRBJ2-3,TRBV28,.,CASSPLSGTGPSTDTQYF,TGTGCCAGCAGCCCTTTATCCGGGACTGGACCTAGCACAGATACGCAGTATTTT